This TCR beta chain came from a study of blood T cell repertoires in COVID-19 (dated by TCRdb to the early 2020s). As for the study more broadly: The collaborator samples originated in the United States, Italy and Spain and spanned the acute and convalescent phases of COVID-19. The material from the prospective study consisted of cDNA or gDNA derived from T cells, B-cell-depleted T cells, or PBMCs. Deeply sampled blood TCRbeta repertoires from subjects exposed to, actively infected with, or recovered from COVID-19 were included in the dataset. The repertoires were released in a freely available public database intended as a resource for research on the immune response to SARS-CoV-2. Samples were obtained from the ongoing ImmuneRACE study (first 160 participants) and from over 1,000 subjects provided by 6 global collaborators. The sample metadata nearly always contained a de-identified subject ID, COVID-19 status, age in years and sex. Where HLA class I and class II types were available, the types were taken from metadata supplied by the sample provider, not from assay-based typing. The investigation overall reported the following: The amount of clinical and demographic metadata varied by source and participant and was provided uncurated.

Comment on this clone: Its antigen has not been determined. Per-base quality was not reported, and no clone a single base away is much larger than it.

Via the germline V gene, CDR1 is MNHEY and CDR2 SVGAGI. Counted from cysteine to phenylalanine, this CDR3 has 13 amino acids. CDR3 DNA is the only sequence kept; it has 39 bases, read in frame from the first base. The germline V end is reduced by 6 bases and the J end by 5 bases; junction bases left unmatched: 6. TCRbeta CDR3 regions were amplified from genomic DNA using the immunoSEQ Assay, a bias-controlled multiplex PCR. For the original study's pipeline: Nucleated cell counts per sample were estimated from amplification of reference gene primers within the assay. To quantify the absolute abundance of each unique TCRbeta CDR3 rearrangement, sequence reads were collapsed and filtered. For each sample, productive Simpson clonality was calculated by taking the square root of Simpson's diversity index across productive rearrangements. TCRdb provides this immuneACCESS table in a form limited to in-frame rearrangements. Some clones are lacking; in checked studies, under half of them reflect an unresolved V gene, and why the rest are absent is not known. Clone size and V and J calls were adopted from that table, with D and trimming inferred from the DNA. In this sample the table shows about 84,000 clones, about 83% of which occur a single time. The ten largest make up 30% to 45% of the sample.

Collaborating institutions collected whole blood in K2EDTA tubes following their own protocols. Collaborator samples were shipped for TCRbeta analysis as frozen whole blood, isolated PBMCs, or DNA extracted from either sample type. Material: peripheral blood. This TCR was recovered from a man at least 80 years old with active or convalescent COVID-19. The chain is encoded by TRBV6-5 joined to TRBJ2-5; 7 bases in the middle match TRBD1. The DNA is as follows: TGTGCCAGCAGCCGGGACAGACAGGAGACCCAGTACTTC. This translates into CASSRDRQETQYF.